The source of this TCR beta chain is a study of blood T cell repertoires in COVID-19. TCRdb keeps only in-frame clones here, not all; method: immunoSEQ multiplex PCR. The sample has under 130,000 clones; around 83% are singletons. V was clipped by 5 bases and J by 4 bases; unmatched bases: 13. In germline, CDR1 is SGHTA, CDR2 FQGNSA. The CDR3 runs 19 residues. The receptor comes from a human donor in a cohort sampled during active COVID-19. V gene TRBV7-2 combines with J gene TRBJ2-1; 14 bases are a match to TRBD2. The sample comprised peripheral blood. Written as DNA, the CDR3 is TGTGCCAGCAGCCGCCGGAGGGGCAGACTAGCGGGAGGGTACAATGAGCAGTTCTTC. Translated: CASSRRRGRLAGGYNEQFF.